This T cell receptor beta chain is from a study of blood T cell repertoires in COVID-19. Method: immunoSEQ multiplex PCR; TCRdb's copy keeps in-frame clones and lacks some. The sample holds around 200,000 clones; around 83% are singletons and the top ten take roughly 8.6%. V was clipped by 8 bases and J by 5 bases; unmatched bases: 5. In germline, CDR1 is LNHDA, CDR2 SQIVND (reference sequence). The CDR3 has 13 residues. This chain links TRBV19 with TRBJ2-3; 9 bases match TRBD1. The receptor's source is a middle-aged man with active or convalescent COVID-19. Sequenced input: peripheral blood. The CDR3 DNA sequence: TGTGCCAGTCAAGGACAGGGGAGAGATACGCAGTATTTT. This gives the protein CASQGQGRDTQYF.